This entry concerns a single T cell receptor beta chain. The CDR3 loop spans 15 amino acids. Germline assignment: CDR1 SGHRS and CDR2 YFSETQ. V lost 0 bases and J lost 5, with 14 bases in between. This entry belongs to a study of blood T cell repertoires in COVID-19. The method was immunoSEQ multiplex PCR; TCRdb's version includes in-frame clones alone and lacks a portion of them. This repertoire shows some 95,000 clones, nearly 90% found once; its top ten account for around 4.5%. The receptor's source is a man aged 70 or older with acute or convalescent COVID-19. The chain recombines TRBV5-1 with TRBJ1-1, with TRBD1 as a possible D gene (6 bases). The sequencing input was peripheral blood. The CDR3 region is CASSLAQTGRTEAFF. CDR3 bases: TGCGCCAGCAGCTTGGCCCAGACAGGTAGGACTGAAGCTTTCTTT. Supplemented by reference TRBV5-1 and TRBJ1-1, the full variable domain reads KAGVTQTPRYLIKTRGQQVTLSCSPISGHRSVSWYQQTPGQGLQFLFEYFSETQRNKGNFPGRFSGRQFSNSRSEMNVSTLELGDSALYLCASSLAQTGRTEAFFGQGTRLTVV.